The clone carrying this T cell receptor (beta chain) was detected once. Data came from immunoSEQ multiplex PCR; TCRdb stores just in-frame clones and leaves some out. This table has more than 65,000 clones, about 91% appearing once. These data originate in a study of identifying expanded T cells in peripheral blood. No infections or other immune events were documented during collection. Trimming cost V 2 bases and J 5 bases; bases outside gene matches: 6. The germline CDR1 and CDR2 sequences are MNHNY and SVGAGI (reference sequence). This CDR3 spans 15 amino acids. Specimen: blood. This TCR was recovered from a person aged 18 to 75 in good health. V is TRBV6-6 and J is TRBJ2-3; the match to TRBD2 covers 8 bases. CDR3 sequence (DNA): TGTGCCAGCAGTTACCCGGCGGGGGGAATAGATACGCAGTATTTT. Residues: CASSYPAGGIDTQYF.